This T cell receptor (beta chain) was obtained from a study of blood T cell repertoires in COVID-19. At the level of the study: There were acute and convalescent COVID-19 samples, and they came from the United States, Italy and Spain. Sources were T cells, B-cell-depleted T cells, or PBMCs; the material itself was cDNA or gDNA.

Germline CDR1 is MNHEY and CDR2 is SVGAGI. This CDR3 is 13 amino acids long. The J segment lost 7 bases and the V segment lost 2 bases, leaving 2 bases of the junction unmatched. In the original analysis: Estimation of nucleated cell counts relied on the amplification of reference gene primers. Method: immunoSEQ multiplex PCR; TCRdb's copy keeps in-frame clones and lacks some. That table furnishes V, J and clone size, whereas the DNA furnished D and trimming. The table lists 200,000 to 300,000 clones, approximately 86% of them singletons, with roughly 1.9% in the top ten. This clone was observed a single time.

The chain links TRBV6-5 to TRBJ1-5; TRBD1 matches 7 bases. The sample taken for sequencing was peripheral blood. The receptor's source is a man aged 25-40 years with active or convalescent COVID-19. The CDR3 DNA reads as TGTGCCAGCAGTTACCAAGGGGGCCAGCCCCAGCATTTT. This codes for CASSYQGGQPQHF.